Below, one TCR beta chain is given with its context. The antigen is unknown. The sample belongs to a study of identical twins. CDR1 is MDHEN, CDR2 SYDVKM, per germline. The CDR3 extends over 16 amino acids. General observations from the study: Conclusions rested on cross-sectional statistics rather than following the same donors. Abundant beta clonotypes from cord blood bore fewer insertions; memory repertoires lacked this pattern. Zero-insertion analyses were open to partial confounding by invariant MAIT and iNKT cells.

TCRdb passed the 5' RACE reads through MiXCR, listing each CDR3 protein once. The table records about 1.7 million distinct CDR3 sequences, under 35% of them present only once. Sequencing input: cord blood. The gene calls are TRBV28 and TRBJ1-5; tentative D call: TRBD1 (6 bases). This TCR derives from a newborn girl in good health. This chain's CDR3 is CSVQPGGGRANQPQHF. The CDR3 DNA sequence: TGTTCCGTTCAGCCCGGGGGCGGCCGTGCGAATCAGCCCCAGCATTTT.